What follows are 4 T cell receptor beta chains derived from one specimen sequenced in a study of metastatic and nonmetastatic thyroid tumors. With MiXCR, TCRdb reprocessed the PCR reads. Of 26,000 or so clones in the sample, roughly 3.7% are singletons; the top ten hold about 3.3%. Prior to thyroid surgery, none of the patients had received any treatment. Sequencing used blood. Receptors were obtained from a male donor with papillary thyroid cancer or a benign thyroid nodule (not recorded which). Some clones in this sample may be carry-over from other donors' samples.

In this sample, this clone turned up a few times. The CDR3 DNA reads TGTGCCACCAGCATATGGGACAGGGGGCATGATACGCAGTATTTT. Translation gives CATSIWDRGHDTQYF. V usage is TRBV15 and J usage is TRBJ2-3, with TRBD1 identical over 12 bases. V shed 4 bases, J shed 6 bases, and the junction held 5 bases outside the gene matches. The CDR3 is made up of 15 amino acids. The germline gives CDR1 LNHNV, CDR2 YYDKDF (reference sequence).

The rearrangement uses TRBV11-3 and TRBJ2-7; 7 bases match TRBD1. CDR1 is SGHNT, CDR2 YENEEA, per germline. Trimming cost V 5 bases and J 5 bases; bases outside gene matches: 9. The CDR3 is 14 amino acids. The CDR3 loop reads CASSPSRGGHEQYF. CDR3 sequence (DNA): TGTGCCAGCAGCCCCAGCAGAGGGGGCCACGAGCAGTACTTC.

This clone was counted only a few times. CDR3 sequence (DNA): TGTGCCAGCACCGGGACAGGTCTGCTCCACCTCCGAGGGGCCCAGTACTTC. As protein: CASTGTGLLHLRGAQYF. This sequence joins TRBV28 and TRBJ2-5; 8 nucleotides agree with TRBD1. Germline loops: CDR1 MDHEN, CDR2 SYDVKM. CDR3 length: 17 residues. The trim removed 7 bases at V and 9 bases at J, leaving 22 bases unmatched. Supplemented by reference TRBV28 and TRBJ2-5, the full variable domain reads DVKVTQSSRYLVKRTGEKVFLECVQDMDHENMFWYRQDPGLGLRLIYFSYDVKMKEKGDIPEGYSVSREKKERFSLILESASTNQTSMYLCASTGTGLLHLRGAQYFGPGTRLLVL.

This clone came up a few times. The chain couples TRBV28 to TRBJ2-6, with D hard to call. The CDR3 runs 16 residues. Germline CDR1 and CDR2: MDHEN and SYDVKM. Trimming cost V 4 bases and J 1 base, with 11 bases left between them. The CDR3 region has the DNA TGTGCCAGCAGTTCCCGACCGAATTCTGGGGCCAACGTCCTGACTTTC. It translates to CASSSRPNSGANVLTF.